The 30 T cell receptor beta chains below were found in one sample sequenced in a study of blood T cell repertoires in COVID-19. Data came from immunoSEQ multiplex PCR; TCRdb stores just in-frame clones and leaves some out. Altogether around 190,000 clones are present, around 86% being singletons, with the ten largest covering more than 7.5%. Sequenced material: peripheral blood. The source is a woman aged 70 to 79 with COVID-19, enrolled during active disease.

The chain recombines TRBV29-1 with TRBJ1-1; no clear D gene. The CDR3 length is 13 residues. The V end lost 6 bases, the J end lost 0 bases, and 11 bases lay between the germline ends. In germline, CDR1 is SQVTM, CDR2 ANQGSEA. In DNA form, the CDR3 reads TGCAGCGTCGGGATTCAGGTGAACACTGAAGCTTTCTTT. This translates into CSVGIQVNTEAFF.

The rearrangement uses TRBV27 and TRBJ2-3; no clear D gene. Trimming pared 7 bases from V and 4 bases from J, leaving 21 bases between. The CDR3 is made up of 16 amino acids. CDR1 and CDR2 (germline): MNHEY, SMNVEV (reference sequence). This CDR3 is CASTPKAGVAADTQYF. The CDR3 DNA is TGTGCCAGCACTCCCAAGGCCGGAGTGGCGGCAGATACGCAGTATTTT.

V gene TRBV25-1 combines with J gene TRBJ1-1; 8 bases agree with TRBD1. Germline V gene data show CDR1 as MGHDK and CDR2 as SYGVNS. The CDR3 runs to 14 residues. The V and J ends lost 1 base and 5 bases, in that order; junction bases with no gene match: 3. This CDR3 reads CASSELRTGTEAFF. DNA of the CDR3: TGTGCCAGCAGTGAATTGAGGACAGGGACTGAAGCTTTCTTT.

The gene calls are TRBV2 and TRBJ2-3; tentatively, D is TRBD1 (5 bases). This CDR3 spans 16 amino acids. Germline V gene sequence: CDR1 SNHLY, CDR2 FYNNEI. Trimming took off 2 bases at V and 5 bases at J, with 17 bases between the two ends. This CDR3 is CASSETASRRGDTQYF. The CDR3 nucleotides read TGTGCCAGCAGTGAAACGGCTAGTCGTAGGGGAGATACGCAGTATTTT.

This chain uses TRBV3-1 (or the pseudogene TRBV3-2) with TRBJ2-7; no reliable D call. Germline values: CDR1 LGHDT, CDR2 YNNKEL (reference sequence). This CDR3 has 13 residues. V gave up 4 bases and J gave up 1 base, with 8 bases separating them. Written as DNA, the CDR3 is TGTGCCAGCAGCCTTTTCAGATCCTACGAGCAGTACTTC. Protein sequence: CASSLFRSYEQYF.

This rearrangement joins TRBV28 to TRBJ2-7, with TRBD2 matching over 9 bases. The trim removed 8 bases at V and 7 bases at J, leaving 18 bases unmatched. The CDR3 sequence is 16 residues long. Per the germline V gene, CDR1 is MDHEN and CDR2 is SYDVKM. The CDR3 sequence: CASQGGHWSGRREQYF. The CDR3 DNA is TGTGCCAGCCAAGGCGGCCACTGGAGCGGGAGGAGGGAGCAGTACTTC.

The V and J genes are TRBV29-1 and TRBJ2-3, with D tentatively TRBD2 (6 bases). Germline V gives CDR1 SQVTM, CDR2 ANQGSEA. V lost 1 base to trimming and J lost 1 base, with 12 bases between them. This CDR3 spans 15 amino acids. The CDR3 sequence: CSVEVGGSGTDTQYF. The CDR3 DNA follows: TGCAGCGTTGAAGTTGGAGGGTCTGGCACAGATACGCAGTATTTT.

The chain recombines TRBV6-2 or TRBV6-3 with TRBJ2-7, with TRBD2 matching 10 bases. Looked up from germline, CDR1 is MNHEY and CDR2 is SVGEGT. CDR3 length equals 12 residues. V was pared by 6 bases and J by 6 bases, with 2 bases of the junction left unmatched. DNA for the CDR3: TGTGCCAGCAGCCAGCGGGAGGGCGAGCAGTACTTC. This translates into CASSQREGEQYF.

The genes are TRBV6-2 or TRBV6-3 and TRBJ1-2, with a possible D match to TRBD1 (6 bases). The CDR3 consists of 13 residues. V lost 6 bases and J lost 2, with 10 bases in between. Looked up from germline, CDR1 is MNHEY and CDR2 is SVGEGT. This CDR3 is CASSGQLNYGYTF. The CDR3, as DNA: TGTGCCAGCAGCGGACAGCTAAACTATGGCTACACCTTC.

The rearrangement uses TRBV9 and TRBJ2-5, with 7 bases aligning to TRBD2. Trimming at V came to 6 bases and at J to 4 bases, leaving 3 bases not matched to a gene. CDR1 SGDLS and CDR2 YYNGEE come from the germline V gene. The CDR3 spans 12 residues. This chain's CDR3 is CASTGGGETQYF. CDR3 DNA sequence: TGTGCCAGCACGGGGGGAGGAGAGACCCAGTACTTC.

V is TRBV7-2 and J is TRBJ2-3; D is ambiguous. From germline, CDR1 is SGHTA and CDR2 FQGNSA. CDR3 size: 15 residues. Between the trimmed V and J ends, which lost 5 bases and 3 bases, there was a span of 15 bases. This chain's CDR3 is CASSPPRWQTDTQYF. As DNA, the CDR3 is TGTGCCAGCAGCCCCCCCCGATGGCAGACAGATACGCAGTATTTT.

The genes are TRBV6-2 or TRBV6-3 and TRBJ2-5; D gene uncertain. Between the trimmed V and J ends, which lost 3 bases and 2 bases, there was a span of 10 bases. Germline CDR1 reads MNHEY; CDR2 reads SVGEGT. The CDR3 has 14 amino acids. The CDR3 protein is CASSYITSQETQYF. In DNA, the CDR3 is TGTGCCAGCAGTTATATTACAAGTCAAGAGACCCAGTACTTC.

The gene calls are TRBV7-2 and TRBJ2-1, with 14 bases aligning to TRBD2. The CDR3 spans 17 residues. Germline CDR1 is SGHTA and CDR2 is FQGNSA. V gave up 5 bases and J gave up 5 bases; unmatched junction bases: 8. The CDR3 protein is CASSAGLAGEGHNEQFF. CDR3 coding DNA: TGTGCCAGCAGCGCGGGACTAGCGGGAGAAGGGCACAATGAGCAGTTCTTC.

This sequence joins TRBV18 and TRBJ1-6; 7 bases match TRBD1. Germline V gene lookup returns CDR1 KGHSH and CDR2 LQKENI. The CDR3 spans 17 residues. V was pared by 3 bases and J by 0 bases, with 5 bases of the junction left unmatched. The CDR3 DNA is TGTGCCAGCTCACCTACACAGGGGAGCTCCTATAATTCACCCCTCCACTTT. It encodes CASSPTQGSSYNSPLHF.

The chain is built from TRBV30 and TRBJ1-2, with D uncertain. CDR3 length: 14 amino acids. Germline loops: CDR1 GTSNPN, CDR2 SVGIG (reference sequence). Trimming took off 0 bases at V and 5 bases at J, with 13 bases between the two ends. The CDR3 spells CAWSVSQVNYGYTF. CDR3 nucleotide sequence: TGTGCCTGGAGTGTCAGCCAGGTAAATTATGGCTACACCTTC.

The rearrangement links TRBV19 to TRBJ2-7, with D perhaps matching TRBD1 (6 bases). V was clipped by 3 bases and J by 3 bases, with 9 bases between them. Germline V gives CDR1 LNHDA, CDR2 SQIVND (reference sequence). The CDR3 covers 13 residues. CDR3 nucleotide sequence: TGTGCCAGTAGTATCCAACAGGGCTACGAGCAGTACTTC. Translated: CASSIQQGYEQYF. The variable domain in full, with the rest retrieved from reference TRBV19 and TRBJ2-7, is DGGITQSPKYLFRKEGQNVTLSCEQNLNHDAMYWYRQDPGQGLRLIYYSQIVNDFQKGDIAEGYSVSREKKESFPLTVTSAQKNPTAFYLCASSIQQGYEQYFGPGTRLTVT.

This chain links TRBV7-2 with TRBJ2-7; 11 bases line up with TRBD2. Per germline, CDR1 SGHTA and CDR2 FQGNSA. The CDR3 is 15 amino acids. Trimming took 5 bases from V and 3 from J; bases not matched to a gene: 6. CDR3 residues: CASSAGLAAFYEQYF. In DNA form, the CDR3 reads TGTGCCAGCAGCGCGGGACTAGCGGCATTCTACGAGCAGTACTTC.

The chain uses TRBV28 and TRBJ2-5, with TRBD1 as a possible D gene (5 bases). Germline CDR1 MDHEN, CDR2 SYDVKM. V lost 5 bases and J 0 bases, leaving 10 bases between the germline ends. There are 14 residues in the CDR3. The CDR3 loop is CASSQGVNQETQYF. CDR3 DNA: TGTGCCAGCAGTCAAGGGGTAAACCAAGAGACCCAGTACTTC. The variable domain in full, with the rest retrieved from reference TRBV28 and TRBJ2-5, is DVKVTQSSRYLVKRTGEKVFLECVQDMDHENMFWYRQDPGLGLRLIYFSYDVKMKEKGDIPEGYSVSREKKERFSLILESASTNQTSMYLCASSQGVNQETQYFGPGTRLLVL.

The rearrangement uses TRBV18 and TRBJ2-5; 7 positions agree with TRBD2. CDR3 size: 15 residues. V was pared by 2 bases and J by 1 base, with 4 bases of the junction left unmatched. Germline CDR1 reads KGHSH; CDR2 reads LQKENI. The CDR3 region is CASSPASGRQETQYF. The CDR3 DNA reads TGTGCCAGCTCACCAGCTAGCGGTCGCCAAGAGACCCAGTACTTC. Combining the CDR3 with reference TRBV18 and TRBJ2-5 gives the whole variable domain NAGVMQNPRHLVRRRGQEARLRCSPMKGHSHVYWYRQLPEEGLKFMVYLQKENIIDESGMPKERFSAEFPKEGPSILRIQQVVRGDSAAYFCASSPASGRQETQYFGPGTRLLVL.

In DNA, the CDR3 is TGTGCCAGCAGGCTACACTCGACAGGGTTAATATCGGCCAAAAACATTCAGTACTTC. Amino acids: CASRLHSTGLISAKNIQYF. The chain has TRBV28 and TRBJ2-4; 7 bases are a match to TRBD1. V trimming: 6 bases; J trimming: 1 base; junction bases outside the gene matches: 18. Germline loops: CDR1 MDHEN, CDR2 SYDVKM. The CDR3 extends over 19 amino acids.

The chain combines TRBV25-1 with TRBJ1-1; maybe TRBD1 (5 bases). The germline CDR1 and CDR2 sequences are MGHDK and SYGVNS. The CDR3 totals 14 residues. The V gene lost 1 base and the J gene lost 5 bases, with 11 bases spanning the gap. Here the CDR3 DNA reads TGTGCCAGCAGTGAATCGGGGGTAAAGACTGAAGCTTTCTTT. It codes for CASSESGVKTEAFF.

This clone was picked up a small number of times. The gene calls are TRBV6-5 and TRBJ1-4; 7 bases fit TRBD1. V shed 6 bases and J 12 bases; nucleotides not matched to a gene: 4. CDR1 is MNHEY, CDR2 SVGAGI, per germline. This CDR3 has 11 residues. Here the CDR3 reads CASRGTDQLFF. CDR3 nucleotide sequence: TGTGCCAGCAGGGGGACAGACCAACTGTTTTTT.

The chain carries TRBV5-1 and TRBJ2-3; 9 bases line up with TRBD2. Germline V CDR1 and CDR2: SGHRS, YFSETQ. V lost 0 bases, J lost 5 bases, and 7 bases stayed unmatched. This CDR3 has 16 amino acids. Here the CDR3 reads CASSLGPGLAQDTQYF. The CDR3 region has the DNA TGCGCCAGCAGCTTGGGCCCGGGACTAGCACAAGATACGCAGTATTTT.

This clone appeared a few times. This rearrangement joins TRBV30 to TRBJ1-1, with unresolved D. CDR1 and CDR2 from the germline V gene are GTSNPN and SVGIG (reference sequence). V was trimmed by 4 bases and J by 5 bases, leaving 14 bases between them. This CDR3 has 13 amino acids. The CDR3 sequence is CAWNNRGRTEAFF. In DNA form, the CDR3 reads TGTGCCTGGAACAATCGGGGAAGGACTGAAGCTTTCTTT. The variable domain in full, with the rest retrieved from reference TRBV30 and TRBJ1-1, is SQTIHQWPATLVQPVGSPLSLECTVEGTSNPNLYWYRQAAGRGLQLLFYSVGIGQISSEVPQNLSASRPQDRQFILSSKKLLLSDSGFYLCAWNNRGRTEAFFGQGTRLTVV.

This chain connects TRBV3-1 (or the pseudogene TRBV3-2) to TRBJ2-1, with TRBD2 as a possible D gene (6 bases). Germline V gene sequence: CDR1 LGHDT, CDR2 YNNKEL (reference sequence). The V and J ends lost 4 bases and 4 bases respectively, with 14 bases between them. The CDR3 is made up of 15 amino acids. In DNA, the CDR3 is TGTGCCAGCAGCCCGGAGGGGACTCCATACAATGAGCAGTTCTTC. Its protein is CASSPEGTPYNEQFF.

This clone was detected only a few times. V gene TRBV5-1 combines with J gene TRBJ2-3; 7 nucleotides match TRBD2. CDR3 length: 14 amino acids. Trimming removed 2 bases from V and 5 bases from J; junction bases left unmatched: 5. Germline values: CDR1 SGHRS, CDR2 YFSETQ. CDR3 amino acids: CASSLAGLRDTQYF. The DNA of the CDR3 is TGCGCCAGCAGCTTAGCGGGGTTAAGAGATACGCAGTATTTT.

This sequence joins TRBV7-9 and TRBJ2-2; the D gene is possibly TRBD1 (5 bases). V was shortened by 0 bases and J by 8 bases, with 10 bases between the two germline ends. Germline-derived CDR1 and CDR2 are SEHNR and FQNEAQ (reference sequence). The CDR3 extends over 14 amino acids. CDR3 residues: CASSLAGAPGELFF. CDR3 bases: TGTGCCAGCAGCTTAGCAGGGGCGCCTGGGGAGCTGTTTTTT.

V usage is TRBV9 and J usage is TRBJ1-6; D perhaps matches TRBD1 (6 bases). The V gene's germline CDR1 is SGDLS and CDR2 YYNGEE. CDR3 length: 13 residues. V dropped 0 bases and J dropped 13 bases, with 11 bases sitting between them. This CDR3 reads CASSVDQGSPLHF. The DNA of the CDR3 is TGTGCCAGCAGCGTAGATCAGGGGTCCCCCCTCCACTTT.

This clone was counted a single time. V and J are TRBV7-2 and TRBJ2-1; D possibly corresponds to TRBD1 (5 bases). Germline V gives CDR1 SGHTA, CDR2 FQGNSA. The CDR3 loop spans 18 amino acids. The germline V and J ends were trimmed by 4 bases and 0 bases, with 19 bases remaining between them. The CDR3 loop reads CASSSRARAASSYNEQFF. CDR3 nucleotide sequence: TGTGCCAGCAGCTCAAGGGCCAGGGCGGCTAGCTCCTACAATGAGCAGTTCTTC.

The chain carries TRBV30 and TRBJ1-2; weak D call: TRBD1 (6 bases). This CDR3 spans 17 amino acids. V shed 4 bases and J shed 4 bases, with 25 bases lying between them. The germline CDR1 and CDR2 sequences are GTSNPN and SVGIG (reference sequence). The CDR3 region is CAWIGGGPEEFGYGYTF. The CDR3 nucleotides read TGTGCCTGGATAGGGGGGGGACCCGAGGAATTCGGCTATGGCTACACCTTC.